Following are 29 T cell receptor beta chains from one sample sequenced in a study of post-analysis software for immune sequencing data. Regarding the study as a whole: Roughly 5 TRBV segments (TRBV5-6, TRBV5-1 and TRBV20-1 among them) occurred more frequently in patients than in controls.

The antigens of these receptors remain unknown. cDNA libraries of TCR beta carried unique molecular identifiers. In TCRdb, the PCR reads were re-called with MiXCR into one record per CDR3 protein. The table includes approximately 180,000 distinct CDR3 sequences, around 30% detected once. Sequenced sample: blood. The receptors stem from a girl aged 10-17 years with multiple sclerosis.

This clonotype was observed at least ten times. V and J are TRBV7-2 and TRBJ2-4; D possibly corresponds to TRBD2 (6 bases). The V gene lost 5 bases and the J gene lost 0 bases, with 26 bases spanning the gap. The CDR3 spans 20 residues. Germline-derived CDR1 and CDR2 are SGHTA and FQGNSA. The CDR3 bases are TGTGCCAGCAGCATCGGGACTTCGACTAGAACCATACTAGCCAAAAACATTCAGTACTTC. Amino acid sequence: CASSIGTSTRTILAKNIQYF.

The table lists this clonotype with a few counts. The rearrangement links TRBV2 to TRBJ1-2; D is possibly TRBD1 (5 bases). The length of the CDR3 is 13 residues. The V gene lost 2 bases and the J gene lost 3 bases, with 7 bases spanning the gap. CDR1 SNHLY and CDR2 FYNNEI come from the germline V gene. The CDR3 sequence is CASSEQGYYGYTF. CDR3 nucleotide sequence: TGTGCCAGCAGTGAACAGGGATACTATGGCTACACCTTC.

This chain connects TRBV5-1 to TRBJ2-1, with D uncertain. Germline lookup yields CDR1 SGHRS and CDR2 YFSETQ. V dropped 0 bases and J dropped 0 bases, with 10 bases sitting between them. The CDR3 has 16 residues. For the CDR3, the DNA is TGCGCCAGCAGCTTGGAGGTGGCTAACTCCTACAATGAGCAGTTCTTC. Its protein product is CASSLEVANSYNEQFF.

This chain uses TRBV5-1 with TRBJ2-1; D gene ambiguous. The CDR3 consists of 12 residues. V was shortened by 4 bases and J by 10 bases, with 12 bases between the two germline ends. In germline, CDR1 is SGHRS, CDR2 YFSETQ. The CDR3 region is CASSPPPGEQFF. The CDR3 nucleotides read TGCGCCAGCAGCCCCCCCCCCGGGGAGCAGTTCTTC. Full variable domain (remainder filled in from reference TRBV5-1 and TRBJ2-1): KAGVTQTPRYLIKTRGQQVTLSCSPISGHRSVSWYQQTPGQGLQFLFEYFSETQRNKGNFPGRFSGRQFSNSRSEMNVSTLELGDSALYLCASSPPPGEQFFGPGTRLTVL.

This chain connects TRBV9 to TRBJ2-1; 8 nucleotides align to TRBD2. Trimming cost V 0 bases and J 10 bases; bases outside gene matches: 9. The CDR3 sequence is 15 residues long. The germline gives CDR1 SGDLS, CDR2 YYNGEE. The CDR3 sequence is CASSVGFSGIGEQFF. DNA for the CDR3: TGTGCCAGCAGCGTAGGATTTAGCGGGATAGGGGAGCAGTTCTTC.

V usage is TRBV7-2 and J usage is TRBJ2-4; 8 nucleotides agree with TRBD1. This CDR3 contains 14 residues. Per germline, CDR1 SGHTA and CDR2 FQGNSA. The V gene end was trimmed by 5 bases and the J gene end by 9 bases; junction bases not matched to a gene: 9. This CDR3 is CASSAQGAQAIQYF. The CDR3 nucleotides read TGTGCCAGCAGCGCCCAGGGGGCGCAGGCCATTCAGTACTTC.

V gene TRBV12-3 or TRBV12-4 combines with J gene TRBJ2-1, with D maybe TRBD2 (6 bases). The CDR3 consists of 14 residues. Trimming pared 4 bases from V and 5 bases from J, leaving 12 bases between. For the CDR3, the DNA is TGTGCCAGCAGTTCGACTAGAGTCCACAATGAGCAGTTCTTC. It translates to CASSSTRVHNEQFF.

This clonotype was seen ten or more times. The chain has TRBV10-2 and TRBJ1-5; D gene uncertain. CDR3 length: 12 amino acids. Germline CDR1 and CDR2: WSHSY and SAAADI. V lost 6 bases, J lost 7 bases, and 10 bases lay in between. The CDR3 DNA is TGCGCCAGCAGCAAAACAGCCCAGCCCCAGCATTTT. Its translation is CASSKTAQPQHF.

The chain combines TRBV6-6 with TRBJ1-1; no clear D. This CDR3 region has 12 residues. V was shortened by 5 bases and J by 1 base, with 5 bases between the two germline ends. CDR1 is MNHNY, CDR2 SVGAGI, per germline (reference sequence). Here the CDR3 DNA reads TGTGCCAGCAGTACCCGGAACACTGAAGCTTTCTTT. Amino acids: CASSTRNTEAFF.

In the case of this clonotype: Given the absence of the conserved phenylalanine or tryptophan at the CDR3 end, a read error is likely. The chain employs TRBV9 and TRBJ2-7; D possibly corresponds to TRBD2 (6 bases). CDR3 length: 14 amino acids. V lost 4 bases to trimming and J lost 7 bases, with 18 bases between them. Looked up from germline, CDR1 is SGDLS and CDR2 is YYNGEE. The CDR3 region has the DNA TGTGCCAGCAGCACGGGGACTGAACGTCTAGAGCAGTACTTA. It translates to CASSTGTERLEQYL.

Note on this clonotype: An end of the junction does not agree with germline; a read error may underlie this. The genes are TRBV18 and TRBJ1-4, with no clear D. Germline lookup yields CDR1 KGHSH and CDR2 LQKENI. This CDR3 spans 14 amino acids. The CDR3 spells CASSPLGSSEKLFF. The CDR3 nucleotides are TGCGCCAGCTCACCACTGGGGTCGAGTGAAAAACTGTTTTTT. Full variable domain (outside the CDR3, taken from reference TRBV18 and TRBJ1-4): NAGVMQNPRHLVRRRGQEARLRCSPMKGHSHVYWYRQLPEEGLKFMVYLQKENIIDESGMPKERFSAEFPKEGPSILRIQQVVRGDSAAYFCASSPLGSSEKLFFGSGTQLSVL.

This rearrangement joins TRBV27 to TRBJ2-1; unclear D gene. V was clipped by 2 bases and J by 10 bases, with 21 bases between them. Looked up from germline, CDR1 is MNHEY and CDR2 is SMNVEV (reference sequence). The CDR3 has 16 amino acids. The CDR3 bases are TGTGCCAGCAGTTTACTAGGGATTTTTGCTTCCTACGAGCAGTTCTTC. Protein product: CASSLLGIFASYEQFF.

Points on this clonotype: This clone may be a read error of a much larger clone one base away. CDR3 residues: CASSGPAENTDTQYF. The CDR3 DNA reads as TGTGCCAGCAGTGGACCAGCGGAGAACACAGATACGCAGTATTTT. V gene TRBV12-3 or TRBV12-4 combines with J gene TRBJ2-3; D is perhaps TRBD2 (5 bases). The CDR3 covers 15 residues. With 5 bases removed from V and 2 bases from J, the gap between germline ends came to 14 bases.

CDR3 sequence: CASTDLGGQGIDGYTF. The CDR3 DNA reads TGTGCCAGCACCGACCTTGGGGGACAGGGAATCGATGGCTACACCTTC. This chain links TRBV28 with TRBJ1-2; 9 bases agree with TRBD1. The CDR3 is 16 amino acids. The V and J ends lost 7 bases and 6 bases, in that order; junction bases with no gene match: 15. CDR1 is MDHEN, CDR2 SYDVKM, per germline.

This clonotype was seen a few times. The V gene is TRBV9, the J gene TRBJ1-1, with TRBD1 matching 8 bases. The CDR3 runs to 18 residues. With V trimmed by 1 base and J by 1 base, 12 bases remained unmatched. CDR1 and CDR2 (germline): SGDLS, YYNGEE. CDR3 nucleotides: TGTGCCAGCAGCGTAACCCCAGGGACAGGTCTACAGAACACTGAAGCTTTCTTT. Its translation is CASSVTPGTGLQNTEAFF.

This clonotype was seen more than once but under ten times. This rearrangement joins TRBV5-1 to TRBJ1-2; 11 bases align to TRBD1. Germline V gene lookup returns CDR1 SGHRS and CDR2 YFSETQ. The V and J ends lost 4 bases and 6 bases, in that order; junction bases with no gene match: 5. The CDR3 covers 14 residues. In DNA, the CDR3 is TGCGCCAGCAGCCCCCGGGACAGGGGGGATGGCTACACCTTC. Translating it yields CASSPRDRGDGYTF.

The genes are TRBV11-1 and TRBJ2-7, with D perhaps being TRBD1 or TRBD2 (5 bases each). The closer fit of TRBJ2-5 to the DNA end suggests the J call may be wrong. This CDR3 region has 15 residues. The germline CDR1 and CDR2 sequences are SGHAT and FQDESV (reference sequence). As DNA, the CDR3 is TGTGCCAGCAGCTTTCCCGGGACCCGGACGGAGACCCAGTACTTC. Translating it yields CASSFPGTRTETQYF.

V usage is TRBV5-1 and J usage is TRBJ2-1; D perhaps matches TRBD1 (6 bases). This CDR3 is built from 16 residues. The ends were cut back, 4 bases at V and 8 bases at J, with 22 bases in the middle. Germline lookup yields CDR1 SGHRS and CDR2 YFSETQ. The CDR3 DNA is TGCGCCAGCAGCATATCGGGGAGTCAGGGGTGGGATGAGCAGTTCTTC. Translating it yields CASSISGSQGWDEQFF.

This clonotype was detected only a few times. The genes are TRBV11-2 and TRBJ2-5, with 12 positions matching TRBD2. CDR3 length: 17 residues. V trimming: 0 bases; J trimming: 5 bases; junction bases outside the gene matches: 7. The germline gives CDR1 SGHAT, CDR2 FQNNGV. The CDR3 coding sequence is TGTGCCAGCAGCTTAGAGCTAGCGGGAGGGCCTAGGGAGACCCAGTACTTC. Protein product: CASSLELAGGPRETQYF.

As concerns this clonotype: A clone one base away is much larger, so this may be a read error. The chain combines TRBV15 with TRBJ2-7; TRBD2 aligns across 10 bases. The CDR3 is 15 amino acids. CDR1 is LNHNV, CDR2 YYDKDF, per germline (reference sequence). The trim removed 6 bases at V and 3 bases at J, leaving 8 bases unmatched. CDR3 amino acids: CATSPGLARGYEQYF. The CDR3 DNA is TGTGCCACCAGTCCGGGACTAGCGAGAGGCTACGAGCAGTACTTC.

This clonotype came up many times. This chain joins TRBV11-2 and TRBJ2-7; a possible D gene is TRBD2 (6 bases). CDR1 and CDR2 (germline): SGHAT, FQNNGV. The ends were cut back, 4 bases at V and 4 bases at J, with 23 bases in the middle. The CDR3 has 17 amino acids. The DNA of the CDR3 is TGTGCCAGCAGCTCACTTAGGACTAAACGAACGGCTTACGAGCAGTACTTC. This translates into CASSSLRTKRTAYEQYF.

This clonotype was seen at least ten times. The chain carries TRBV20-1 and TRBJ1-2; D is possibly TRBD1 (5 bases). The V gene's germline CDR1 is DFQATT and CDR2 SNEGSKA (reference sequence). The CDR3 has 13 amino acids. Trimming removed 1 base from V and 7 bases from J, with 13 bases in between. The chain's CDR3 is CSARGGVHRGYTF. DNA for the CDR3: TGCAGTGCTAGAGGGGGGGTCCATCGTGGCTACACCTTC.

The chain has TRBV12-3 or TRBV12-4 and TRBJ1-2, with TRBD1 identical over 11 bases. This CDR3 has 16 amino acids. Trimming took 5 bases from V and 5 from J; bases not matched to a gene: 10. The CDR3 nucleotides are TGTGCCAGCAGTCGGAGCGGGACAGGGGGTAGTTATGGCTACACCTTC. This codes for CASSRSGTGGSYGYTF.

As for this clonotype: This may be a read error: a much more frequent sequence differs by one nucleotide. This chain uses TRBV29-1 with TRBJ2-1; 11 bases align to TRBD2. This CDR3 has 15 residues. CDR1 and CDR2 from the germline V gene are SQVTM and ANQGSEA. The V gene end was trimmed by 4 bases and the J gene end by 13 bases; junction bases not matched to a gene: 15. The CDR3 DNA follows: TGCAGCGTTGCGGTGACTAGCGGGGTGCAAGAGACCCAGTTCTTC. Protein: CSVAVTSGVQETQFF.

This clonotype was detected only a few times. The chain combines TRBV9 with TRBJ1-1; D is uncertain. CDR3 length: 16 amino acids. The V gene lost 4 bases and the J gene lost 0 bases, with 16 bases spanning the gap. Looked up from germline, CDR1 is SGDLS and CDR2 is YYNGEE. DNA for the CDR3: TGTGCCAGCAGCCCAACTCCGCCTGCGCTGAACACTGAAGCTTTCTTT. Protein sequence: CASSPTPPALNTEAFF.

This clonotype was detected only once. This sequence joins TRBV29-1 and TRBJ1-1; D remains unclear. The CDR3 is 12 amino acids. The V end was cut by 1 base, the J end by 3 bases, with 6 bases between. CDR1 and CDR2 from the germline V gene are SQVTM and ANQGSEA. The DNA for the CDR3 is TGCAGCGTTGAAGGTGAGGACACTGAAGCTTTCTTT. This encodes CSVEGEDTEAFF. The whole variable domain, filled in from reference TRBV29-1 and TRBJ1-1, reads SAVISQKPSRDICQRGTSLTIQCQVDSQVTMMFWYRQQPGQSLTLIATANQGSEATYESGFVIDKFPISRPNLTFSTLTVSNMSPEDSSIYLCSVEGEDTEAFFGQGTRLTVV.

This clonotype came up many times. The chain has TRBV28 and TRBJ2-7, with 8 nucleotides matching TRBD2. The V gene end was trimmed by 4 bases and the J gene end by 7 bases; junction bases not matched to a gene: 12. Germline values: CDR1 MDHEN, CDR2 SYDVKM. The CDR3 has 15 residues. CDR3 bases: TGTGCCAGCAGTTGGCGGGGACTAGGGAGGCGGGAGCAGTACTTC. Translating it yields CASSWRGLGRREQYF.

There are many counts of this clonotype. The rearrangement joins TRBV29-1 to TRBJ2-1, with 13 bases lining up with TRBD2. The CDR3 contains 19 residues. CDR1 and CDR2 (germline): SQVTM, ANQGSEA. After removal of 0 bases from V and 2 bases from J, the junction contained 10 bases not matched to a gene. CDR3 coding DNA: TGCAGCGTTGAAGATCTTCGTGGACTAGCGGGAGTGGCCTACAATGAGCAGTTCTTC. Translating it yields CSVEDLRGLAGVAYNEQFF.

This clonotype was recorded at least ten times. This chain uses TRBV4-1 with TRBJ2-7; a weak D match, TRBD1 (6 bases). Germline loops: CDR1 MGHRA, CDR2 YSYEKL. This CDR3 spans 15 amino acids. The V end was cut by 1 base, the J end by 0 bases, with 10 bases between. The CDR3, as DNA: TGCGCCAGCAGCCAAGGGCAGGGGCACTCCTACGAGCAGTACTTC. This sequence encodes CASSQGQGHSYEQYF.